This TCR beta chain stems from a study of cytomegalovirus exposure and HLA in healthy donors. About the research overall: Drawn from HLA-typed donors, 80 million to 95 million unique TCRs were held in an early data release.

Regarding the study as a whole: High sensitivity and specificity were reportedly achieved when the classifier diagnosed cytomegalovirus status.

CDR3 size: 15 residues. CDR1 MNHEY and CDR2 SMNVEV come from the germline V gene (reference sequence). The PCR ran on 60 Vbeta and 13 Jbeta primers. Sequencing was performed with immunoSEQ multiplex PCR; in TCRdb, only in-frame clones are kept and a portion is missing. The sample includes approximately 190,000 clones, over 75% of them seen just once. Notes on this clone: Its antigen is not known.

The origin of this receptor is a man in his forties in good health and CMV-seropositive. The sequenced sample was PBMCs. The rearrangement joins TRBV27 to TRBJ2-5; D is uncertain. The DNA end is more similar to TRBJ2-7, so the J call may be wrong. CDR3 sequence reads: CASSYSGALSYEQYF. The CDR3 region has the DNA TGTGCCAGCAGCTACTCGGGTGCCCTATCCTACGAGCAGTACTTC.